Below, 6 T cell receptor beta chains from the same sample are listed, as sequenced in a study of T cells in Graves' hyperthyroidism and ophthalmopathy. Amplification of TCR beta CDR3 regions used RNA as the template. TCR CDR3 regions were first amplified by RT-PCR with HTBI primers. TCRdb used MiXCR to reprocess the multiplex PCR reads, holding one entry per CDR3 protein. The sample has approximately 740,000 distinct CDR3 sequences, less than 15% seen once. Sample: blood. These receptors were collected from a woman younger than 35 with Graves' hyperthyroidism.

This clonotype came up many times. The CDR3 region is CASSFNDPPLKQYF. The CDR3 DNA follows: TGTGCCAGCAGCTTCAACGACCCTCCTTTGAAGCAGTACTTC. The genes are TRBV11-2 and TRBJ2-7; no reliable D call. Germline values: CDR1 SGHAT, CDR2 FQNNGV. The CDR3 sequence is 14 residues long. V was cut by 3 bases and J by 8 bases, with 17 bases left in between.

This clonotype was seen a few times. The chain is built from TRBV4-1 and TRBJ2-6, with 8 positions matching TRBD2. V was clipped by 1 base and J by 2 bases; unmatched bases: 7. This CDR3 contains 18 residues. CDR1 and CDR2 from the germline V gene are MGHRA and YSYEKL. CDR3 residues: CASSQGGAGEAGANVLTF. The CDR3 DNA reads as TGCGCCAGCAGCCAAGGGGGAGCGGGAGAGGCTGGGGCCAACGTCCTGACTTTC.

The chain recombines TRBV7-9 with TRBJ2-1; 11 nucleotides line up with TRBD1. The CDR3 has 15 residues. Trimming cost V 3 bases and J 5 bases; bases outside gene matches: 3. Germline CDR1 and CDR2: SEHNR and FQNEAQ (reference sequence). The CDR3 sequence: CASSFGQGADNEQFF. The CDR3 DNA reads TGTGCCAGCAGCTTCGGACAGGGGGCCGACAATGAGCAGTTCTTC.

This clonotype has ten or more counts. The chain uses TRBV20-1 and TRBJ2-1, with D possibly TRBD1 on 6 matching bases. The CDR3 loop spans 18 amino acids. Per germline, CDR1 DFQATT and CDR2 SNEGSKA (reference sequence). The V end lost 0 bases, the J end lost 0 bases, and 18 bases lay between the germline ends. The CDR3 is CSARETGNWASSYNEQFF. The CDR3, as DNA: TGCAGTGCTAGAGAAACAGGGAATTGGGCGAGCTCCTACAATGAGCAGTTCTTC.

This clonotype was detected ten times or more. This sequence joins TRBV30 and TRBJ2-1, with 13 bases aligning to TRBD2. The trim removed 8 bases at V and 5 bases at J, leaving 3 bases unmatched. Germline values: CDR1 GTSNPN, CDR2 SVGIG (reference sequence). The length of the CDR3 is 13 residues. The CDR3 loop reads CAEGLAGNNEQFF. CDR3 nucleotides: TGTGCCGAGGGACTAGCGGGAAACAATGAGCAGTTCTTC.

The rearrangement links TRBV6-6 to TRBJ1-3, with a weak D call TRBD1 (5 bases). The CDR3 runs 17 residues. Trimming took off 2 bases at V and 0 bases at J, with 14 bases between the two ends. The germline CDR1 and CDR2 sequences are MNHNY and SVGAGI (reference sequence). CDR3 residues: CASSYGGGGTSGNTIYF. The CDR3 DNA reads TGTGCCAGCAGTTACGGCGGTGGAGGGACCTCTGGAAACACCATATATTTT.